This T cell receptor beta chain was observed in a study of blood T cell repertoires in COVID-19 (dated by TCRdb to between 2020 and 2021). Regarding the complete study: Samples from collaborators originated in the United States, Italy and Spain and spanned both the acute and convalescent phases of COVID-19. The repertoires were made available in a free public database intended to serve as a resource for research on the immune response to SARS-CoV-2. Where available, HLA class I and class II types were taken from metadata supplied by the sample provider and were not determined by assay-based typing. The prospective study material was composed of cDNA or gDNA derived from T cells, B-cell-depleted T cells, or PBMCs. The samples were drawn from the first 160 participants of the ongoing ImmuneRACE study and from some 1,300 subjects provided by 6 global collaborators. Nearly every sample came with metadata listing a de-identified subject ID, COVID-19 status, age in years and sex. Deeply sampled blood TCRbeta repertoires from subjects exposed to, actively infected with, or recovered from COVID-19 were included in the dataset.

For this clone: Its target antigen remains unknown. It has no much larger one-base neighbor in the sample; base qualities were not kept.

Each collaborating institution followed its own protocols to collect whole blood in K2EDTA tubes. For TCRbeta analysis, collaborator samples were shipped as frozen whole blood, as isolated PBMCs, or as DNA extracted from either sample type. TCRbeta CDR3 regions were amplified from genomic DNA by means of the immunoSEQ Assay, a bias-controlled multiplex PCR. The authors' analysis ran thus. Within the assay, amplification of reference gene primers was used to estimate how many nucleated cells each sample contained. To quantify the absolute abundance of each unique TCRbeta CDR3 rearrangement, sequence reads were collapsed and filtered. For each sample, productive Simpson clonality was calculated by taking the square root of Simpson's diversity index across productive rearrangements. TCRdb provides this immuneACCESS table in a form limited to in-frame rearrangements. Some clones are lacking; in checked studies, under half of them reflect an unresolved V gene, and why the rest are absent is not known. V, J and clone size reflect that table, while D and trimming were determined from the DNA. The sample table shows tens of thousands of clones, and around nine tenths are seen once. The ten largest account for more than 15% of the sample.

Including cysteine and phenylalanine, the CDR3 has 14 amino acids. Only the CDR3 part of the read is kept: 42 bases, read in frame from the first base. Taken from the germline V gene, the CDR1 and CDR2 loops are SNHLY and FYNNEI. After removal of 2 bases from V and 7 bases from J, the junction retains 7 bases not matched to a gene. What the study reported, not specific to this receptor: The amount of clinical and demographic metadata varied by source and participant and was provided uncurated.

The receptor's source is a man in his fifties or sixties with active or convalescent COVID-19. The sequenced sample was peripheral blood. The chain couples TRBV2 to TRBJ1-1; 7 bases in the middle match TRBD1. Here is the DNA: TGTGCCAGCAGTGAATCCCAGGGGGGTGGTGAAGCTTTCTTT. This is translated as CASSESQGGGEAFF.